This is a list of T cell receptor beta chains from one sample in a study of OX40 agonist ivuxolimab in advanced cancers. Profiling relied on immunoSEQ multiplex PCR, and the TCRdb table lists in-frame clones only, not all of them. The table has 48,000 or so clones, approximately 91% seen once. Sequences were derived from CD4+ or CD8+ T cells sorted from blood, sampled in a trial of the OX40 agonist ivuxolimab. All receptors derive from an adult with an advanced solid tumor such as melanoma, head and neck, liver or kidney cancer. Both conserved end residues are part of each CDR3. The order of the fields is J gene, CDR3 length, V gene, D gene, clone size, CDR3 protein, CDR3 DNA. A D gene is named only where the DNA matches it firmly. Some rows mark clone size as missing; the rest say once, few, many or name a class of expanded clone.

j_gene: TRBJ2-7; len: 13; v_gene: TRBV6-1; d_gene: TRBD1; abundance: NA; CDR3aa: CASRGTAAYEQYF; CDR3nt: TGTGCCAGCAGGGGGACAGCAGCCTACGAGCAGTACTTC
j_gene: TRBJ2-7; len: 15; v_gene: TRBV7-9; d_gene: NA; abundance: NA; CDR3aa: CASSLVATGFYEQYF; CDR3nt: TGTGCCAGCAGCTTAGTGGCGACAGGTTTCTACGAGCAGTACTTC
j_gene: TRBJ1-5; len: 17; v_gene: TRBV4-1; d_gene: TRBD1; abundance: NA; CDR3aa: CASSLLQGGGSNQPQHF; CDR3nt: TGCGCCAGCAGCCTTCTACAGGGGGGCGGGAGCAATCAGCCCCAGCATTTT
j_gene: TRBJ2-4; len: 18; v_gene: TRBV4-1; d_gene: TRBD1; abundance: NA; CDR3aa: CASSQAGQGGVAKNIQYF; CDR3nt: TGCGCCAGCAGCCAAGCCGGACAGGGGGGAGTAGCCAAAAACATTCAGTACTTC
j_gene: TRBJ1-6; len: 15; v_gene: TRBV5-4; d_gene: NA; abundance: NA; CDR3aa: CASSFGQGTNSPLHF; CDR3nt: TGTGCCAGCAGCTTCGGCCAGGGGACGAATTCACCCCTCCACTTT
j_gene: TRBJ2-3; len: 14; v_gene: TRBV6-4; d_gene: NA; abundance: NA; CDR3aa: CASSDSKGGDTQYF; CDR3nt: TGTGCCAGCAGTGACTCGAAGGGCGGGGATACGCAGTATTTT
j_gene: TRBJ1-2; len: 16; v_gene: TRBV9; d_gene: NA; abundance: NA; CDR3aa: CASKSSGRVGLEGYTF; CDR3nt: TGTGCCAGCAAAAGCTCCGGACGCGTAGGGCTGGAGGGCTACACCTTC
j_gene: TRBJ1-5; len: 12; v_gene: TRBV19; d_gene: NA; abundance: few; CDR3aa: CASRYRDQPQHF; CDR3nt: TGTGCCAGTAGATACAGGGATCAGCCCCAGCATTTT
j_gene: TRBJ2-1; len: 16; v_gene: TRBV5-4; d_gene: NA; abundance: NA; CDR3aa: CASSLGGLSSYNEQFF; CDR3nt: TGTGCCAGCAGCTTGGGGGGGCTCAGCTCCTACAATGAGCAGTTCTTC
j_gene: TRBJ1-2; len: 15; v_gene: TRBV7-8; d_gene: TRBD1; abundance: NA; CDR3aa: CASSLETGTGKGYTF; CDR3nt: TGTGCCAGCAGCTTAGAGACCGGGACAGGGAAAGGCTACACCTTC
j_gene: TRBJ2-1; len: 16; v_gene: TRBV28; d_gene: NA; abundance: NA; CDR3aa: CASSPREISPNNEQFF; CDR3nt: TGTGCCAGCAGTCCAAGGGAGATTTCACCAAACAATGAGCAGTTCTTC
j_gene: TRBJ2-3; len: 15; v_gene: TRBV9; d_gene: NA; abundance: NA; CDR3aa: CASSPGGRSTDTQYF; CDR3nt: TGTGCCAGCAGCCCCGGGGGGCGGAGCACAGATACGCAGTATTTT
j_gene: TRBJ1-1; len: 13; v_gene: TRBV6-6; d_gene: NA; abundance: NA; CDR3aa: CATRGLSNTEAFF; CDR3nt: TGTGCCACTCGGGGCTTGTCGAACACTGAAGCTTTCTTT
j_gene: TRBJ2-1; len: 17; v_gene: TRBV13; d_gene: TRBD2; abundance: NA; CDR3aa: CASSLDSGGAPYNEQFF; CDR3nt: TGTGCCAGCAGCTTAGACAGCGGGGGGGCACCCTACAATGAGCAGTTCTTC
j_gene: TRBJ2-7; len: 14; v_gene: TRBV29-1; d_gene: NA; abundance: NA; CDR3aa: CSVMGTEGSYEQYF; CDR3nt: TGCAGCGTAATGGGGACTGAAGGCTCCTACGAGCAGTACTTC
j_gene: TRBJ2-2; len: 15; v_gene: TRBV5-6; d_gene: TRBD1; abundance: NA; CDR3aa: CASSAPGQGTGELFF; CDR3nt: TGTGCCAGCAGCGCCCCGGGACAGGGTACCGGGGAGCTGTTTTTT
j_gene: TRBJ2-5; len: 13; v_gene: TRBV27; d_gene: NA; abundance: NA; CDR3aa: CASRDKGQETQYF; CDR3nt: TGTGCCAGCCGGGACAAGGGCCAAGAGACCCAGTACTTC
j_gene: TRBJ1-1; len: 15; v_gene: TRBV4-1; d_gene: NA; abundance: once; CDR3aa: CASSQEVRSAIEAFF; CDR3nt: TGCGCCAGCAGCCAAGAGGTACGGTCCGCAATTGAAGCTTTCTTT
j_gene: TRBJ1-5; len: 13; v_gene: TRBV4-1; d_gene: NA; abundance: NA; CDR3aa: CASSQTSAQPQHF; CDR3nt: TGCGCCAGCAGCCAGACTTCGGCTCAGCCCCAGCATTTT
j_gene: TRBJ2-1; len: 16; v_gene: TRBV9; d_gene: TRBD2; abundance: NA; CDR3aa: CASSVEGGGASDEQFF; CDR3nt: TGTGCCAGCAGCGTAGAGGGCGGGGGGGCCTCGGATGAGCAGTTCTTC
j_gene: TRBJ1-6; len: 15; v_gene: TRBV4-1; d_gene: NA; abundance: NA; CDR3aa: CASSQVGDYNSPLHF; CDR3nt: TGCGCCAGCAGCCAAGTCGGAGACTATAATTCACCCCTCCACTTT
j_gene: TRBJ2-1; len: 15; v_gene: TRBV15; d_gene: NA; abundance: NA; CDR3aa: CATSPRDPTRGEQFF; CDR3nt: TGTGCCACCAGCCCCCGGGACCCCACGCGTGGTGAGCAGTTCTTC
j_gene: TRBJ2-2; len: 13; v_gene: TRBV27; d_gene: TRBD1; abundance: NA; CDR3aa: CATQRGGAGELFF; CDR3nt: TGTGCCACTCAAAGAGGGGGCGCCGGGGAGCTGTTTTTT
j_gene: TRBJ1-1; len: 13; v_gene: TRBV4-1; d_gene: NA; abundance: NA; CDR3aa: CASSQDRETEAFF; CDR3nt: TGCGCCAGCAGCCAAGATCGAGAGACTGAAGCTTTCTTT
j_gene: TRBJ1-6; len: 17; v_gene: TRBV27; d_gene: TRBD1; abundance: NA; CDR3aa: CASSLRQGAIVNSPLHF; CDR3nt: TGTGCCAGCAGTTTACGACAGGGGGCGATCGTTAATTCACCCCTCCACTTT
j_gene: TRBJ2-3; len: 12; v_gene: TRBV27; d_gene: NA; abundance: NA; CDR3aa: CASSTIDGAQYF; CDR3nt: TGTGCCAGCAGTACTATTGACGGGGCGCAGTATTTT
j_gene: TRBJ2-1; len: 15; v_gene: TRBV7-3; d_gene: TRBD2; abundance: NA; CDR3aa: CASSPGLAGRNEQFF; CDR3nt: TGTGCCAGCAGCCCGGGACTAGCCGGGCGGAATGAGCAGTTCTTC
j_gene: TRBJ2-2; len: 16; v_gene: TRBV7-9; d_gene: TRBD2; abundance: NA; CDR3aa: CASSLRRGENTGELFF; CDR3nt: TGTGCCAGCAGCTTACGGCGGGGGGAGAACACCGGGGAGCTGTTTTTT
j_gene: TRBJ2-5; len: 11; v_gene: TRBV5-6; d_gene: NA; abundance: NA; CDR3aa: CASSYGETQYF; CDR3nt: TGTGCCAGCAGCTACGGGGAGACCCAGTACTTC
j_gene: TRBJ1-2; len: 14; v_gene: TRBV23-1; d_gene: NA; abundance: NA; CDR3aa: CASSQTIPGYGYTF; CDR3nt: TGCGCCAGCAGTCAAACGATTCCAGGCTATGGCTACACCTTC
j_gene: TRBJ1-5; len: 16; v_gene: TRBV19; d_gene: TRBD1; abundance: NA; CDR3aa: CASPGPQGSSNQPQHF; CDR3nt: TGTGCCAGTCCTGGCCCACAGGGGAGCAGCAATCAGCCCCAGCATTTT
j_gene: TRBJ1-2; len: 15; v_gene: TRBV27; d_gene: NA; abundance: NA; CDR3aa: CASSWTTGGNYGYTF; CDR3nt: TGTGCCAGCAGTTGGACGACAGGCGGAAACTATGGCTACACCTTC
j_gene: TRBJ2-2; len: 13; v_gene: TRBV5-1; d_gene: NA; abundance: NA; CDR3aa: CASSSHGDGELFF; CDR3nt: TGCGCCAGCAGCTCACACGGGGACGGGGAGCTGTTTTTT
j_gene: TRBJ1-2; len: 13; v_gene: TRBV30; d_gene: NA; abundance: NA; CDR3aa: CAWSVGGPYGYTF; CDR3nt: TGTGCCTGGAGCGTGGGGGGACCCTATGGCTACACCTTC
j_gene: TRBJ2-3; len: 16; v_gene: TRBV27; d_gene: NA; abundance: once; CDR3aa: CASSERGLGATDTQYF; CDR3nt: TGTGCCAGCAGTGAACGGGGCCTAGGGGCCACAGATACGCAGTATTTT
j_gene: TRBJ2-1; len: 15; v_gene: TRBV19; d_gene: TRBD2; abundance: NA; CDR3aa: CASSTRTSGGYEQFF; CDR3nt: TGTGCCAGTAGTACCCGGACTAGCGGGGGCTATGAGCAGTTCTTC
j_gene: TRBJ2-2; len: 14; v_gene: TRBV27; d_gene: NA; abundance: NA; CDR3aa: CASSPNFGTGELFF; CDR3nt: TGTGCCAGCAGTCCGAATTTCGGGACCGGGGAGCTGTTTTTT
j_gene: TRBJ2-7; len: 15; v_gene: TRBV27; d_gene: TRBD1; abundance: NA; CDR3aa: CASSLYGQGHLEQYF; CDR3nt: TGTGCCAGCAGCCTTTACGGACAGGGGCACCTCGAGCAGTACTTC
j_gene: TRBJ1-4; len: 19; v_gene: TRBV4-1; d_gene: TRBD1; abundance: NA; CDR3aa: CASSRTLRQGGTTNEKLFF; CDR3nt: TGCGCCAGCAGCCGAACTTTGAGACAGGGGGGTACTACTAATGAAAAACTGTTTTTT
j_gene: TRBJ2-3; len: 13; v_gene: TRBV19; d_gene: TRBD1; abundance: NA; CDR3aa: CATAGQGKDTQYF; CDR3nt: TGTGCCACGGCGGGACAGGGGAAAGATACGCAGTATTTT
j_gene: TRBJ1-3; len: 16; v_gene: TRBV5-8; d_gene: NA; abundance: NA; CDR3aa: CASSPSGLHSGNTIYF; CDR3nt: TGTGCCAGCAGCCCGTCCGGGCTCCACTCTGGAAACACCATATATTTT
j_gene: TRBJ1-1; len: 13; v_gene: TRBV5-1; d_gene: NA; abundance: NA; CDR3aa: CASSLSSNTEAFF; CDR3nt: TGCGCCAGCAGCTTGAGTTCGAACACTGAAGCTTTCTTT
j_gene: TRBJ1-2; len: 14; v_gene: TRBV9; d_gene: NA; abundance: few; CDR3aa: CASSVDDGFYGYTF; CDR3nt: TGTGCCAGCAGCGTAGATGACGGATTCTATGGCTACACCTTC
j_gene: TRBJ2-7; len: 15; v_gene: TRBV2; d_gene: TRBD2; abundance: NA; CDR3aa: CASRASGGASYEQYF; CDR3nt: TGTGCCAGCAGAGCTAGCGGGGGGGCCTCCTACGAGCAGTACTTC
j_gene: TRBJ1-4; len: 15; v_gene: TRBV15; d_gene: NA; abundance: NA; CDR3aa: CATSYRDNSNEKLFF; CDR3nt: TGTGCCACCAGCTATCGGGACAACTCTAATGAAAAACTGTTTTTT
j_gene: TRBJ2-5; len: 12; v_gene: TRBV27; d_gene: NA; abundance: NA; CDR3aa: CASGGQEETQYF; CDR3nt: TGTGCCAGCGGCGGACAAGAAGAGACCCAGTACTTC
j_gene: TRBJ2-1; len: 16; v_gene: TRBV9; d_gene: TRBD1; abundance: NA; CDR3aa: CASSGTGGGSYNEQFF; CDR3nt: TGTGCCAGCAGCGGGACAGGGGGCGGGTCCTACAATGAGCAGTTCTTC
j_gene: TRBJ2-1; len: 15; v_gene: TRBV2; d_gene: TRBD1; abundance: NA; CDR3aa: CASSLGQGGINEQFF; CDR3nt: TGTGCCAGCAGTTTGGGACAGGGGGGAATCAATGAGCAGTTCTTC
j_gene: TRBJ1-2; len: 14; v_gene: TRBV6-5; d_gene: NA; abundance: NA; CDR3aa: CASSFDATGNGYTF; CDR3nt: TGTGCCAGCAGTTTCGACGCCACCGGGAATGGCTACACCTTC